The T cell receptor beta chain under discussion was sequenced for a study of cytomegalovirus exposure and HLA in healthy donors. Whole-study findings and limits: Information on immune exposure was restricted to one variable (CMV serostatus). TCR beta chains numbering some 150 were designated cytomegalovirus-associated. Reportedly, TCR beta sequences accurately predicted HLA-A and HLA-B alleles in most subjects. Further analysis, carried out later, found HLA-associated TCR beta chains more clonally expanded than equally common other chains.

A few counts support this clone. Its antigen is unknown. Amplification used 60 Vbeta primers and 13 Jbeta primers. Sequencing was performed with immunoSEQ multiplex PCR; in TCRdb, only in-frame clones are kept and a portion is missing. The table has approximately 150,000 clones, less than 9.5% seen once. Sequencing was done on a sample of PBMCs. This receptor was identified in a male donor in good health and CMV-seronegative.

For the CDR3, the DNA is TGTGCCAGCAGCCCGGACAGCAATAATGAAAAACTGTTTTTT. Translation gives CASSPDSNNEKLFF. This rearrangement joins TRBV7-2 to TRBJ1-4, with a weak D call TRBD1 (6 bases). The CDR3 length is 14 residues. With 5 bases removed from V and 4 bases from J, the gap between germline ends came to 11 bases. Germline lookup yields CDR1 SGHTA and CDR2 FQGNSA.